These 23 T cell receptor beta chains were sequenced from one sample in a study of Ad26.COV2.S vaccination and SARS-CoV-2 variants. TCRdb's copy holds only in-frame clones and misses some; the assay was immunoSEQ multiplex PCR. In the table there are approximately 410,000 clones, over 75% of which are singletons. The treatment here: around 19 received Ad26.COV2.S at low or high dose, single or two shots; about 5 received placebo; per-sample allocation not given. Specimen acquisition occurred on day 63 following the initial vaccine or placebo injection. The sequencing used peripheral blood, collected in a trial of Ad26.COV2.S vaccine versus placebo. The receptors come from a person between 18 and 59 years old who received the Ad26.COV2.S COVID-19 vaccine or a placebo.

J is TRBJ1-5 and V is TRBV20-1; D is possibly TRBD1 (6 bases). Germline V gene lookup returns CDR1 DFQATT and CDR2 SNEGSKA (reference sequence). The CDR3 is 15 amino acids. The ends were cut back, 3 bases at V and 1 base at J, with 13 bases in the middle. The chain's CDR3 is CSASSGGASNQPQHF. The CDR3 region has the DNA TGCAGTGCTAGTTCTGGGGGCGCCAGCAATCAGCCCCAGCATTTT.

V and J are TRBV6-5 and TRBJ2-7, with D perhaps TRBD1 or TRBD2 (5 bases each). The germline V and J ends were trimmed by 5 bases and 3 bases, with 11 bases remaining between them. CDR1 is MNHEY and CDR2 is SVGAGI in the germline V gene. This CDR3 is built from 13 residues. CDR3 nucleotides: TGTGCCAGCAGTACTGGAGGACACTACGAGCAGTACTTC. Its translation: CASSTGGHYEQYF.

V gene TRBV6-2 or TRBV6-3 combines with J gene TRBJ2-7, with D maybe TRBD2 (6 bases). V was cut by 0 bases and J by 0 bases, with 12 bases left in between. The germline V gene has CDR1 MNHEY and CDR2 SVGEGT. This CDR3 contains 16 residues. DNA of the CDR3: TGTGCCAGCAGTTACTCTGGCGGGGTAAGCTCCTACGAGCAGTACTTC. This encodes CASSYSGGVSSYEQYF.

The rearrangement links TRBV6-5 to TRBJ1-1; D remains ambiguous. CDR1 is MNHEY and CDR2 is SVGAGI in the germline V gene. V was trimmed by 0 bases and J by 1 base, leaving 9 bases between them. The CDR3 consists of 15 residues. The CDR3 coding sequence is TGTGCCAGCAGTTACTCGAGGGAAGGGAACACTGAAGCTTTCTTT. Its translation is CASSYSREGNTEAFF.

This chain joins TRBV9 and TRBJ1-5, with D hard to call. The CDR3 is 15 amino acids. The germline V gene encodes CDR1 SGDLS and CDR2 YYNGEE. V lost 2 bases, J lost 7 bases, and 16 bases lay in between. For the CDR3, the DNA is TGTGCCAGCAGCGTGAGTGCCGCGAGGTCCCAGCCCCAGCATTTT. Translating gives CASSVSAARSQPQHF.

This clone was seen more than once but under ten times. CDR3 in amino acids: CASSIATGRVYYGELFF. CDR3 DNA: TGTGCCAGTAGTATCGCTACAGGGAGGGTCTATTACGGGGAGCTGTTTTTT. The chain couples TRBV19 to TRBJ2-2, with D possibly matching TRBD2 (7 bases). The CDR3 runs 17 residues. V was clipped by 3 bases and J by 7 bases, with 21 bases between them. Per the germline V gene, CDR1 is LNHDA and CDR2 is SQIVND (reference sequence).

V usage is TRBV18 and J usage is TRBJ2-7; a possible D gene is TRBD2 (5 bases). Germline V CDR1 and CDR2: KGHSH, LQKENI. V was pared by 3 bases and J by 0 bases, with 9 bases between. This CDR3 region has 14 residues. The CDR3 sequence: CASSPKAGSYEQYF. The CDR3 region has the DNA TGTGCCAGCTCACCTAAGGCGGGCTCCTACGAGCAGTACTTC.

This sequence joins TRBV9 and TRBJ1-1, with a tentative D call TRBD1 (5 bases). CDR1 SGDLS and CDR2 YYNGEE come from the germline V gene. V lost 3 bases and J 2 bases, leaving 17 bases between the germline ends. The CDR3 spans 16 residues. CDR3 nucleotide sequence: TGTGCCAGCAGCGCAGTGGGGAACGGGGCTAACACTGAAGCTTTCTTT. Translating it yields CASSAVGNGANTEAFF.

This chain links TRBV1 with TRBJ2-2; the table's D call, TRBD2, was not checked against the DNA. TRBV1 is marked as a pseudogene. The CDR3 has 17 residues. The CDR3 DNA sequence: TGCCCCACCAGCCACGCGGGCGGGGGGGCCTCTCCCGGGGAGCTGTTTTTT. Protein product: CPTSHAGGGASPGELFF.

This sequence joins TRBV5-8 and TRBJ1-1; D is possibly TRBD1 (6 bases). Trimming took off 3 bases at V and 4 bases at J, with 10 bases between the two ends. Germline V gene data show CDR1 as SGHTS and CDR2 as YDEGEE. This CDR3 contains 13 residues. The CDR3 spells CASSSRTVTEAFF. For the CDR3, the DNA is TGTGCCAGCAGCTCCCGGACAGTCACTGAAGCTTTCTTT.

J is TRBJ2-3 and V is TRBV29-1; 7 nucleotides agree with TRBD1. Germline assignment: CDR1 SQVTM and CDR2 ANQGSEA. The CDR3 spans 14 residues. Trimming at V came to 8 bases and at J to 2 bases, leaving 10 bases not matched to a gene. In DNA, the CDR3 is TGCAGCACCTCTGACAGGGTGGCCACAGATACGCAGTATTTT. Translated, it gives CSTSDRVATDTQYF.

The chain combines TRBV7-6 with TRBJ1-4; 7 bases are a match to TRBD1. This CDR3 region has 12 residues. CDR1 is SGHVS and CDR2 is FNYEAQ in the germline V gene. The V and J ends lost 1 base and 12 bases, in that order; junction bases with no gene match: 2. The CDR3 sequence: CASSLERGQLFF. CDR3 sequence (DNA): TGTGCCAGCAGCTTAGAGAGGGGGCAACTGTTTTTT.

This chain links TRBV29-1 with TRBJ1-2, with 8 bases that match TRBD1. Germline assignment: CDR1 SQVTM and CDR2 ANQGSEA. V gave up 6 bases and J gave up 4 bases; unmatched junction bases: 4. The CDR3 is 12 residues long. CDR3 coding DNA: TGCAGCGTGGACAGGGTCCCCTATGGCTACACCTTC. Protein: CSVDRVPYGYTF.

The sample holds a few counts of this clone. The chain couples TRBV30 to TRBJ2-7; D ambiguous. Germline V gives CDR1 GTSNPN, CDR2 SVGIG (reference sequence). V lost 0 bases and J lost 7, with 7 bases in between. The CDR3 is 11 amino acids. The CDR3 nucleotides read TGTGCCTGGAGTGTTGGGGTTGAGCAGTACTTC. It codes for CAWSVGVEQYF.

This chain uses TRBV7-6 with TRBJ1-1; no definite D call. Trimming took off 2 bases at V and 1 base at J, with 8 bases between the two ends. The CDR3 has 14 amino acids. In germline, CDR1 is SGHVS, CDR2 FNYEAQ. CDR3 coding DNA: TGTGCCAGCAGCTTAAATCAGCGGAACACTGAAGCTTTCTTT. The encoded protein is CASSLNQRNTEAFF.

V is TRBV5-7 and J is TRBJ2-3, with 10 nucleotides matching TRBD1. TRBV5-7 is identified as an open reading frame with a role that is uncertain. The CDR3 extends over 18 amino acids. The J segment lost 1 base and the V segment lost 0 bases, leaving 8 bases of the junction unmatched. CDR3 in DNA: TGTGCCAGCAGCTTGGCCTCCGACAGGGGGCAGGGCACAGATACGCAGTATTTT. It yields the protein CASSLASDRGQGTDTQYF.

V gene TRBV9 combines with J gene TRBJ2-1; D possibly corresponds to TRBD2 (6 bases). Germline V gene lookup returns CDR1 SGDLS and CDR2 YYNGEE. V lost 1 base to trimming and J lost 10 bases, with 15 bases between them. CDR3 length equals 14 residues. CDR3 amino acids: CASSVRSIRGEQFF. The CDR3 bases are TGTGCCAGCAGCGTAAGGTCGATACGGGGGGAGCAGTTCTTC.

This clone appeared once. The gene calls are TRBV4-2 and TRBJ1-1, with TRBD1 matching over 7 bases. Germline assignment: CDR1 LGHNA and CDR2 YNFKEQ. The CDR3 length is 14 residues. After removal of 6 bases from V and 6 bases from J, the junction contained 10 bases not matched to a gene. The CDR3 loop reads CASSQQGRSAEAFF. CDR3 nucleotides: TGTGCCAGCAGTCAACAGGGGAGGTCGGCTGAAGCTTTCTTT.

This chain joins TRBV9 and TRBJ1-5; D may be TRBD1 (6 bases). This CDR3 has 15 residues. Trimming cost V 2 bases and J 6 bases, with 15 bases left between them. Germline CDR1 reads SGDLS; CDR2 reads YYNGEE. In DNA form, the CDR3 reads TGTGCCAGCAGCGTCGGTGGGGGGCTGGGTCAGCCCCAGCATTTT. The encoded protein is CASSVGGGLGQPQHF.

This clone was seen only a few times. The V call is TRBV2, the J call TRBJ1-2, with D possibly being TRBD1 (5 bases). This CDR3 contains 15 residues. V lost 4 bases, J lost 1 base, and 13 bases lay in between. Germline values: CDR1 SNHLY, CDR2 FYNNEI. The CDR3 nucleotides are TGTGCCAGCAGTGTTTCGACAGCTCTTAACTATGGCTACACCTTC. This sequence encodes CASSVSTALNYGYTF. Full variable domain (rest looked up from reference TRBV2 and TRBJ1-2): EPEVTQTPSHQVTQMGQEVILRCVPISNHLYFYWYRQILGQKVEFLVSFYNNEISEKSEIFDDQFSVERPDGSNFTLKIRSTKLEDSAMYFCASSVSTALNYGYTFGSGTRLTVV.

The rearrangement links TRBV7-2 to TRBJ2-3, with D unclear. CDR3 length equals 15 residues. Per germline, CDR1 SGHTA and CDR2 FQGNSA. Trimming removed 1 base at V and 2 bases at J, with 10 bases between. CDR3 sequence reads: CASSLVGTDTDTQYF. DNA of the CDR3: TGTGCCAGCAGCTTAGTAGGTACAGACACAGATACGCAGTATTTT.

The genes are TRBV4-3 and TRBJ2-3; possible D gene TRBD1, 5 bases. Per the germline V gene, CDR1 is LGHNA and CDR2 is YSLEER. Trimming removed 4 bases from V and 3 bases from J, with 14 bases in between. This CDR3 has 15 residues. CDR3 coding DNA: TGCGCCAGCAGCCGCCGATCACAGGTAACAGATACGCAGTATTTT. Protein sequence: CASSRRSQVTDTQYF.

This clone occurred a few times. The genes are TRBV28 and TRBJ1-6; no clear D gene. CDR3 length: 15 residues. Germline V CDR1 and CDR2: MDHEN, SYDVKM. The V gene lost 4 bases and the J gene lost 9 bases, with 16 bases spanning the gap. As DNA, the CDR3 is TGTGCCAGCAGTTATGAAGCCCGTCTAATTTCACCCCTCCACTTT. Encoded protein: CASSYEARLISPLHF.